Each of the 10 T cell receptor beta chains below was sequenced from the same sample in a study of blood T cells in healthy people across ages. A sample-barcoded 5' primer and a J-beta primer mix were used in a second PCR of about 6 to 12 cycles. TCRdb analysed the 5' RACE reads with MiXCR anew, one entry per CDR3 protein. The sample carries 800,000 to 950,000 distinct CDR3 sequences, roughly 52% recorded once. Input material: blood. These receptors all stem from a man aged 25-45 years in good health.

V gene TRBV7-2 combines with J gene TRBJ2-5, with D unresolved. V lost 2 bases and J 9 bases, leaving 10 bases between the germline ends. CDR1 is SGHTA and CDR2 is FQGNSA in the germline V gene. This CDR3 region has 12 residues. The CDR3 DNA is TGTGCCAGCAGCTTATTGTGGTCTTCCCAGTACTTC. The encoded protein is CASSLLWSSQYF.

This clonotype was observed at least ten times. One end of the junction is discordant with germline, which a read error may explain. The chain has TRBV10-3 and TRBJ2-1; D gene unclear. The germline V gene encodes CDR1 ENHRY and CDR2 SYGVKD. The CDR3 is 14 amino acids. This CDR3 reads CAISESNSHNEQFF. The CDR3 DNA reads TGTGCCATCAGTGAGTCGAACTCCCACAATGAGCAGTTCTTC.

As to this clonotype: At one end the junction does not follow the germline gene, possibly because of a read error. V and J are TRBV4-3 and TRBJ2-3, with D perhaps matching TRBD1 or TRBD2 (5 bases each). Germline V gives CDR1 LGHNA, CDR2 YSLEER. The CDR3 sequence is 17 residues long. The CDR3 nucleotides read TGCGCCAGCAGCCAAGAATCTGCCGGGACCGAGACAGATACGCGGTATTTT. Amino acids: CASSQESAGTETDTRYF.

The rearrangement uses TRBV6-1 and TRBJ1-5; D not certain. Trimming took off 8 bases at V and 6 bases at J, with 8 bases between the two ends. The CDR3 contains 11 residues. The germline CDR1 and CDR2 sequences are MNHNS and SASEGT. The chain's CDR3 is CASGEIQPQHF. CDR3 coding DNA: TGTGCCAGCGGGGAGATTCAGCCCCAGCATTTT.

The chain has TRBV12-3 or TRBV12-4 and TRBJ2-1; TRBD1 is a possible D gene (5 bases). The J call is in doubt because the DNA end fits TRBJ2-7 better. This CDR3 contains 15 residues. The CDR3 spells CASSFGATSYNEQYF. CDR3 nucleotides: TGTGCCAGCAGTTTTGGGGCTACATCCTACAATGAGCAGTACTTC.

The V gene is TRBV2, the J gene TRBJ1-6, with 10 bases identical to TRBD1. The germline V gene encodes CDR1 SNHLY and CDR2 FYNNEI. CDR3 length: 15 amino acids. After removal of 5 bases from V and 10 bases from J, the junction contained 8 bases not matched to a gene. The CDR3 bases are TGTGCCAGCAGTAGACCGGGACAGGGGAACTCACCCCTCCACTTT. Amino acid sequence: CASSRPGQGNSPLHF.

In this sample, this clonotype turned up a few times. The V and J genes are TRBV20-1 and TRBJ1-1; 9 positions match TRBD1. CDR3 length: 14 residues. Germline CDR1 and CDR2: DFQATT and SNEGSKA (reference sequence). The CDR3 sequence is CRAGTGRVDTEAFF. The CDR3 DNA reads TGCAGAGCCGGGACAGGGAGGGTGGACACTGAAGCTTTCTTT.

This clonotype was counted between two and nine times. This chain uses TRBV29-1 with TRBJ2-1; TRBD1 aligns across 7 bases. There are 14 residues in the CDR3. CDR1 and CDR2 (germline): SQVTM, ANQGSEA. The V segment lost 7 bases and the J segment 6 bases; nucleotides outside the gene matches: 12. The CDR3 is CSGESGQTLNEQFF. In DNA, the CDR3 is TGCAGCGGGGAGTCGGGACAGACACTCAATGAGCAGTTCTTC.

In its sample, this clonotype was seen a few times. CDR3 protein: CASSAGAGTGVYEQYF. The DNA for the CDR3 is TGTGCCAGCAGCGCTGGGGCCGGGACAGGGGTCTACGAGCAGTACTTC. The chain is built from TRBV9 and TRBJ2-7; 10 nucleotides align to TRBD1. The CDR3 extends over 16 amino acids. Per germline, CDR1 SGDLS and CDR2 YYNGEE. V lost 3 bases and J lost 3; bases outside the gene matches: 9. The entire variable domain, with the rest obtained from reference TRBV9 and TRBJ2-7, is as follows: DSGVTQTPKHLITATGQRVTLRCSPRSGDLSVYWYQQSLDQGLQFLIQYYNGEERAKGNILERFSAQQFPDLHSELNLSSLELGDSALYFCASSAGAGTGVYEQYFGPGTRLTVT.

On this clonotype itself: A much bigger clone sits one base away, suggesting this may be a read error. The CDR3 DNA sequence: TGCGCCAGCAGCCAAGATCGCGGGGGCTCCTACAATGAGCAGTACTTC. Its translation: CASSQDRGGSYNEQYF. The rearrangement links TRBV4-3 to TRBJ2-1; tentative D call: TRBD2 (7 bases). The last part of the DNA fits TRBJ2-7 better; the J call may be wrong. Germline CDR1 LGHNA, CDR2 YSLEER. The CDR3 spans 16 residues.